These 18 T cell receptor beta chains were sequenced from one sample in a study of regulatory T cells in long-lasting Graves disease (dated by TCRdb to the early 2020s). According to the study, the label for this sample's time point signals: persistent/refractory GD, antithyroid drugs over 5 years with positive TRAb. For both TCR sequencing and RNA sequencing, RNA was extracted from PBMCs in TRIzol. Library method: multiplex PCR. Sequenced using an Illumina HiSeq 4000. iRepertoire HTBI primers and Arm-PCR amplification of CDR3 regions were used to construct TCR beta libraries. The raw public data were reprocessed by TCRdb itself: fastp quality trimming at Q25, MiXCR clonotype calling, in-frame beta chains only. Under each unique CDR3 protein, matching rows form one entry showing the most common genes and DNA. The sample records 350,000 to 450,000 distinct CDR3 sequences, around 20% of which are singletons. In total, the top ten clones hold roughly 20% of the sample.

Material: peripheral blood mononuclear cells (PBMCs), obtained when the disease was refractory, from a patient treated with antithyroid drugs. The receptors were sampled from a female donor with Graves disease.

The table lists this clonotype with a few counts. This chain joins TRBV29-1 and TRBJ1-1; TRBD1 matches at 10 bases. Germline V gene lookup returns CDR1 SQVTM and CDR2 ANQGSEA. Losses at the gene ends were 6 bases for V and 4 bases for J; bases not matched to a gene: 5. CDR3 length: 13 amino acids. The chain's CDR3 is CSVGDRGFTEAFF. The CDR3 region has the DNA TGCAGCGTAGGGGACAGGGGTTTCACTGAAGCTTTCTTT.

V gene TRBV29-1 combines with J gene TRBJ2-5, with D unresolved. Germline V gene sequence: CDR1 SQVTM, CDR2 ANQGSEA. V lost 4 bases to trimming and J lost 4 bases, with 7 bases between them. The CDR3 is 11 amino acids. CDR3 residues: CSVGLVETQYF. Here the CDR3 DNA reads TGCAGCGTTGGGTTGGTAGAGACCCAGTACTTC.

This clonotype has just a few counts. The CDR3 DNA sequence: TGCAGTGCCAGGCGACAGGGGGATTCACCCCTCCACTTT. It is translated as CSARRQGDSPLHF. This chain connects TRBV20-1 to TRBJ1-6; 9 nucleotides agree with TRBD1. Trimming at V came to 6 bases and at J to 8 bases, leaving 5 bases not matched to a gene. Germline loops: CDR1 DFQATT, CDR2 SNEGSKA (reference sequence). The CDR3 extends over 13 amino acids.

This clonotype was observed a handful of times. The J gene is TRBJ1-1, the V gene TRBV4-2; D ambiguous. The V gene's germline CDR1 is LGHNA and CDR2 YNFKEQ. CDR3 size: 15 residues. V was clipped by 0 bases and J by 2 bases, with 10 bases between them. The DNA for the CDR3 is TGTGCCAGCAGCCAAGACTTGACCGTCAACACTGAAGCTTTCTTT. Amino acids: CASSQDLTVNTEAFF.

This clonotype was detected many times. This chain links TRBV12-3 or TRBV12-4 with TRBJ1-5; no definite D call. V gave up 6 bases and J gave up 3 bases, with 15 bases separating them. This CDR3 region has 15 residues. The CDR3 is CASSLGRQNNQPQHF. The CDR3 bases are TGTGCCAGCAGCCTCGGACGGCAGAACAATCAGCCCCAGCATTTT.

This rearrangement joins TRBV7-2 to TRBJ2-3; 8 nucleotides match TRBD2. V lost 3 bases, J lost 2 bases, and 10 bases stayed unmatched. This CDR3 contains 17 residues. Germline CDR1 and CDR2: SGHTA and FQGNSA. CDR3 bases: TGTGCCAGCAGCTTGCGAGGGGCTAGCGGGTACACAGATACGCAGTATTTT. This codes for CASSLRGASGYTDTQYF.

This clonotype was seen more than once but under ten times. Here the CDR3 reads CASNDRGLYEQYF. The CDR3 DNA follows: TGTGCCAGCAACGACAGGGGGCTCTACGAGCAGTACTTC. This chain uses TRBV12-3 or TRBV12-4 with TRBJ2-7, with TRBD1 matching 10 bases. The J segment lost 3 bases and the V segment lost 7 bases, leaving 3 bases of the junction unmatched. CDR3 size: 13 residues.

The V and J genes are TRBV19 and TRBJ1-1; no clear D gene. The CDR3 contains 14 residues. V lost 1 base and J 1 base, leaving 7 bases between the germline ends. CDR1 and CDR2 from the germline V gene are LNHDA and SQIVND (reference sequence). The CDR3 reads CASSIGGRNTEAFF. The CDR3 bases are TGTGCCAGTAGTATAGGTGGGAGGAACACTGAAGCTTTCTTT.

This clonotype has just a few counts. The chain employs TRBV2 and TRBJ2-2; TRBD2 aligns across 7 bases. Losses at the gene ends were 8 bases for V and 2 bases for J; bases not matched to a gene: 8. The CDR3 is made up of 15 amino acids. The germline CDR1 and CDR2 sequences are SNHLY and FYNNEI. The CDR3 nucleotides read TGTGCCAGCTCCAAGGAGGGACTAAACACCGGGGAGCTGTTTTTT. As protein: CASSKEGLNTGELFF.

This clonotype was counted many times. The chain uses TRBV2 and TRBJ1-5; no clear D gene. V was clipped by 7 bases and J by 0 bases, with 13 bases between them. Germline CDR1 and CDR2: SNHLY and FYNNEI. The CDR3 has 15 residues. CDR3 residues: CASTGPLNSNQPQHF. CDR3 DNA: TGTGCCAGCACGGGTCCGTTAAATAGCAATCAGCCCCAGCATTTT.

The sample holds a few counts of this clonotype. This could be a read error, since a much larger clone is one nucleotide away. J is TRBJ1-1 and V is TRBV3-1; D is undetermined. Looked up from germline, CDR1 is LGHDT and CDR2 is YNNKEL (reference sequence). CDR3 size: 11 residues. CDR3 region: CTSSRYTEAFF. The CDR3 coding sequence is TGTACCAGCAGCCGATACACTGAAGCTTTCTTT.

The chain is built from TRBV19 and TRBJ1-5; D call uncertain. The CDR3 is made up of 15 amino acids. The germline V gene has CDR1 LNHDA and CDR2 SQIVND (reference sequence). V lost 1 base and J lost 4, with 11 bases in between. The CDR3: CASSIVGNGNQPQHF. CDR3 nucleotides: TGTGCCAGTAGTATAGTCGGCAACGGTAATCAGCCCCAGCATTTT.

The CDR3 is CASGMETQYF. The DNA of the CDR3 is TGTGCTAGTGGTATGGAGACCCAGTACTTC. The chain employs TRBV12-5 and TRBJ2-5, with no clear D. The CDR3 has 10 amino acids. Germline V CDR1 and CDR2: LGHNT, FRNRAP. Trimming stripped 5 bases from V and 5 bases from J, with 3 bases between.

This clonotype has only a few counts. The V and J genes are TRBV20-1 and TRBJ1-3, with a weak D call TRBD1 (5 bases). The V end lost 6 bases, the J end lost 3 bases, and 15 bases lay between the germline ends. This CDR3 has 14 residues. Per germline, CDR1 DFQATT and CDR2 SNEGSKA (reference sequence). CDR3 bases: TGCAGTGCCCCGTTGTCAGGACATGGAAACACCATATATTTT. This encodes CSAPLSGHGNTIYF.

This clonotype has more than one count but fewer than ten. This chain uses TRBV12-3 or TRBV12-4 with TRBJ1-6; D is ambiguous. Trimming left V 5 bases short and J 5 bases short, with 13 bases between. This CDR3 is 15 amino acids long. Written as DNA, the CDR3 is TGTGCCAGCAGTGGGGAGAGGATCCATAATTCACCCCTCCACTTT. This gives the protein CASSGERIHNSPLHF.

This clonotype was counted a single time. This chain connects TRBV7-9 to TRBJ1-1; possible D gene TRBD1, 6 bases. This CDR3 is 15 amino acids long. V was pared by 5 bases and J by 0 bases, with 13 bases between. CDR1 is SEHNR and CDR2 is FQNEAQ in the germline V gene (reference sequence). CDR3 residues: CASSHPQGLNTEAFF. CDR3 nucleotides: TGTGCCAGCAGCCACCCACAGGGACTGAACACTGAAGCTTTCTTT. The complete variable domain, with remaining parts taken from reference TRBV7-9 and TRBJ1-1, reads DTGVSQNPRHKITKRGQNVTFRCDPISEHNRLYWYRQTLGQGPEFLTYFQNEAQLEKSRLLSDRFSAERPKGSFSTLEIQRTEQGDSAMYLCASSHPQGLNTEAFFGQGTRLTVV.

This clonotype was seen many times. The CDR3 DNA is TGTGCCAGCAGTGAATACAGGGGGTTAACTAATGAAAAACTGTTTTTT. Translation gives CASSEYRGLTNEKLFF. This rearrangement joins TRBV12-3 or TRBV12-4 to TRBJ1-4; TRBD1 matches 8 bases. With 5 bases clipped from V and 1 base from J, the junction kept 6 bases outside the gene matches. The CDR3 extends over 16 amino acids.

This chain joins TRBV25-1 and TRBJ1-2, with D hard to call. Trimming stripped 4 bases from V and 0 bases from J, with 6 bases between. The CDR3 is 13 amino acids. The germline V gene has CDR1 MGHDK and CDR2 SYGVNS. The CDR3 sequence: CASSVSANYGYTF. In nucleotides, the CDR3 is TGTGCCAGCAGTGTAAGCGCTAACTATGGCTACACCTTC.